This entry describes one T cell receptor beta chain. The data originate from a study of T-cell memory formation after mild COVID-19. The V end was cut by 3 bases, the J end by 4 bases, with 6 bases between. This CDR3 region has 12 residues. TCRdb reprocessed the 5' RACE reads via MiXCR and lists one record per CDR3 protein. There are some 160,000 distinct CDR3 sequences in the sample; 31% occur only once, and approximately 12% lies in the top ten. This TCR was sampled from an adult woman who had mild COVID-19 (a few samples of this study predate the infection). Cell type and time point are not known. This rearrangement joins TRBV12-3 or TRBV12-4 to TRBJ2-5; D is unresolved. The sequencing input was PBMCs or a T cell subset sorted from them (not recorded which). The CDR3: CASSFNVETQYF. DNA of the CDR3: TGTGCCAGCAGTTTTAACGTAGAGACCCAGTACTTC.